The 27 T cell receptor beta chains in this list originate from one sample, sequenced in a study of shared clonotypes between healthy human individuals. Sequencing used immunoSEQ multiplex PCR; TCRdb keeps in-frame clones, though not all of them. The repertoire includes about 2.4 million clones, around 90% of them detected once, and over 0.12% sits in the top ten. Sequenced material: naive CD4+ T cells sorted from blood. Noted subset: CD45RA+ positively selected. The source of these receptors is a man between 18 and 29 years old in good health.

As to this clone: In the same sample, other DNA sequences code for this CDR3. The chain employs TRBV5-4 and TRBJ2-5; 7 bases are a match to TRBD1. Per germline, CDR1 SGHNT and CDR2 YYREEE (reference sequence). This CDR3 is 14 amino acids long. Losses at the gene ends were 0 bases for V and 5 bases for J; bases not matched to a gene: 4. Here the CDR3 reads CASSLGGGRETQYF. As DNA, the CDR3 is TGTGCCAGCAGCTTGGGAGGGGGCCGGGAGACCCAGTACTTC.

This chain uses TRBV7-2 with TRBJ2-7; D not resolved. Trimming took 4 bases from V and 5 from J, leaving 6 bases between them. Germline assignment: CDR1 SGHTA and CDR2 FQGNSA. The CDR3 sequence is 11 residues long. CDR3 protein: CASSSLHEQYF. Written as DNA, the CDR3 is TGTGCCAGCAGCTCGCTGCACGAGCAGTACTTC. The full variable domain, with the rest looked up from reference TRBV7-2 and TRBJ2-7, is GAGVSQSPSNKVTEKGKDVELRCDPISGHTALYWYRQSLGQGLEFLIYFQGNSAPDKSGLPSDRFSAERTGGSVSTLTIQRTQQEDSAVYLCASSSLHEQYFGPGTRLTVT.

The rearrangement uses TRBV7-6 and TRBJ2-1; the D is unclear. Germline V lookup: CDR1 SGHVS, CDR2 FNYEAQ. Between the trimmed V and J ends, which lost 3 bases and 8 bases, there was a span of 14 bases. This CDR3 is built from 14 residues. The CDR3 DNA sequence: TGTGCCAGCAGCTTGGTCTTCAGCATCTATGAGCAGTTCTTC. It yields the protein CASSLVFSIYEQFF.

The rearrangement links TRBV19 to TRBJ1-5; maybe TRBD1 (5 bases). The germline V gene encodes CDR1 LNHDA and CDR2 SQIVND (reference sequence). The CDR3 consists of 15 residues. V gave up 3 bases and J gave up 1 base, with 10 bases separating them. The CDR3 nucleotides read TGTGCCAGTAGTATTGCCGGGACGAGCAATCAGCCCCAGCATTTT. Its protein product is CASSIAGTSNQPQHF.

This chain uses TRBV4-1 with TRBJ1-2, with no clear D. The length of the CDR3 is 15 residues. V was trimmed by 0 bases and J by 2 bases, leaving 10 bases between them. In germline, CDR1 is MGHRA, CDR2 YSYEKL. CDR3 sequence reads: CASSQEGLTNYGYTF. The CDR3, as DNA: TGCGCCAGCAGCCAAGAGGGCCTGACGAACTATGGCTACACCTTC.

This sequence joins TRBV6-5 and TRBJ1-1; D is unclear. Germline CDR1 reads MNHEY; CDR2 reads SVGAGI. This CDR3 spans 11 amino acids. V was shortened by 7 bases and J by 10 bases, with 13 bases between the two germline ends. CDR3 amino acids: CASIEHRGAFF. In nucleotides, the CDR3 is TGTGCCAGCATCGAACACCGGGGAGCTTTCTTT.

This chain uses TRBV4-1 with TRBJ2-3; D perhaps matches TRBD1 (5 bases). Between the trimmed V and J ends, which lost 5 bases and 5 bases, there was a span of 11 bases. The germline CDR1 and CDR2 sequences are MGHRA and YSYEKL. The CDR3 sequence is 13 residues long. The DNA of the CDR3 is TGCGCCAGCAGCTCAAACAGGTTAGATACGCAGTATTTT. This codes for CASSSNRLDTQYF.

Only one count was recorded for this clone. The J gene is TRBJ2-1, the V gene TRBV4-3; 8 nucleotides agree with TRBD2. V gave up 0 bases and J gave up 4 bases; unmatched junction bases: 5. CDR3 length: 16 residues. The V gene's germline CDR1 is LGHNA and CDR2 YSLEER. The CDR3 DNA reads TGCGCCAGCAGCCAAGAGGCTAGCGGGCGGTACAATGAGCAGTTCTTC. This encodes CASSQEASGRYNEQFF.

The chain carries TRBV5-1 and TRBJ2-5; 7 bases are a match to TRBD1. Trimming at V came to 4 bases and at J to 7 bases, leaving 13 bases not matched to a gene. Per the germline V gene, CDR1 is SGHRS and CDR2 is YFSETQ. This CDR3 contains 15 residues. The CDR3 sequence: CASSTDRLGYGTQYF. The CDR3 region has the DNA TGCGCCAGCAGCACGGACAGGTTGGGGTATGGGACCCAGTACTTC.

This chain connects TRBV29-1 to TRBJ2-7; no definite D call. Germline CDR1 SQVTM, CDR2 ANQGSEA. V shed 6 bases and J shed 6 bases, with 24 bases lying between them. The CDR3 has 15 amino acids. In DNA, the CDR3 is TGCAGCGTCAAATCTAAGCTAAGTAGGGTCGGCGAGCAGTACTTC. Its translation is CSVKSKLSRVGEQYF.

This chain connects TRBV7-2 to TRBJ2-1; TRBD1 or TRBD2 may be the D gene (5 bases each). Trimming stripped 2 bases from V and 5 bases from J, with 13 bases between. In germline, CDR1 is SGHTA, CDR2 FQGNSA. The CDR3 extends over 15 amino acids. CDR3 DNA: TGTGCCAGCAGCTTACGGACGGGACCTGACAATGAGCAGTTCTTC. It specifies CASSLRTGPDNEQFF.

In this sample, this clone turned up once. This chain uses TRBV5-4 with TRBJ2-5; TRBD2 matches 7 bases. The length of the CDR3 is 14 residues. Germline V gene lookup returns CDR1 SGHNT and CDR2 YYREEE (reference sequence). V shed 4 bases, J shed 2 bases, and the junction held 5 bases outside the gene matches. CDR3 sequence (DNA): TGTGCCAGCAGCGCGGGGGATTCACAAGAGACCCAGTACTTC. Translation: CASSAGDSQETQYF.

This clone was recorded once. The CDR3 loop reads CATSLTGHQETQYF. CDR3 DNA sequence: TGTGCCACCTCCCTGACAGGACACCAAGAGACCCAGTACTTC. The chain links TRBV7-9 to TRBJ2-5; TRBD1 might be the D (6 bases). The germline V gene encodes CDR1 SEHNR and CDR2 FQNEAQ (reference sequence). The CDR3 has 14 amino acids. Trimming took off 10 bases at V and 0 bases at J, with 15 bases between the two ends. The whole variable domain, remainder taken from reference TRBV7-9 and TRBJ2-5, is DTGVSQNPRHKITKRGQNVTFRCDPISEHNRLYWYRQTLGQGPEFLTYFQNEAQLEKSRLLSDRFSAERPKGSFSTLEIQRTEQGDSAMYLCATSLTGHQETQYFGPGTRLLVL.

This clone appeared once. V is TRBV10-3 and J is TRBJ2-2; 7 nucleotides line up with TRBD1. Losses at the gene ends were 5 bases for V and 0 bases for J; bases not matched to a gene: 3. Per the germline V gene, CDR1 is ENHRY and CDR2 is SYGVKD. This CDR3 is 15 amino acids long. The CDR3 protein is CAISPDRSNTGELFF. CDR3 DNA sequence: TGTGCCATCAGTCCGGACAGGTCGAACACCGGGGAGCTGTTTTTT.

As to this clone: The same CDR3 is also encoded by other DNA sequences in this sample. V gene TRBV18 combines with J gene TRBJ2-7; a weak D match, TRBD1 (6 bases). There are 14 residues in the CDR3. CDR1 and CDR2 (germline): KGHSH, LQKENI. V lost 3 bases and J 2 bases, leaving 11 bases between the germline ends. CDR3 sequence (DNA): TGTGCCAGCTCACCTAGACAGGACCCCTACGAGCAGTACTTC. It encodes CASSPRQDPYEQYF.

The DNA for the CDR3 is TGTGCCAGCAGACCCAGCCAGGGGTCCACCGGGGAGCTGTTTTTT. Translated: CASRPSQGSTGELFF. V is TRBV9 and J is TRBJ2-2, with a possible D match to TRBD1 (6 bases). V was clipped by 5 bases and J by 4 bases, with 15 bases between them. Per germline, CDR1 SGDLS and CDR2 YYNGEE. The CDR3 spans 15 residues.

V usage is TRBV19 and J usage is TRBJ2-3; no reliable D call. Germline V CDR1 and CDR2: LNHDA, SQIVND (reference sequence). The CDR3 contains 16 residues. Deletions cut 3 bases from V and 1 base from J, with 14 bases between. Here the CDR3 reads CASSIAAAPGTDTQYF. CDR3 nucleotide sequence: TGTGCCAGTAGTATTGCGGCCGCACCGGGCACAGATACGCAGTATTTT.

This rearrangement joins TRBV30 to TRBJ1-4, with D possibly matching TRBD1 (6 bases). V was pared by 3 bases and J by 7 bases, with 15 bases between. The CDR3 length is 14 residues. Germline V lookup: CDR1 GTSNPN, CDR2 SVGIG (reference sequence). The CDR3 DNA follows: TGTGCCTGGAGAGGAGGGGGGATGTTTGAAAAACTGTTTTTT. It yields the protein CAWRGGGMFEKLFF.

Details on this clone: The sample has other DNA sequences that encode this CDR3 too. The V and J genes are TRBV18 and TRBJ1-4; TRBD1 is a possible D gene (6 bases). The germline V and J ends were trimmed by 2 bases and 8 bases, with 12 bases remaining between them. Germline values: CDR1 KGHSH, CDR2 LQKENI. CDR3 length: 14 amino acids. In nucleotides, the CDR3 is TGTGCCAGCTCACCAAGGGGGGCCGGGGAAAAACTGTTTTTT. Translation gives CASSPRGAGEKLFF.

The genes are TRBV18 and TRBJ1-5; 7 nucleotides align to TRBD1. The V segment lost 3 bases and the J segment 7 bases; nucleotides outside the gene matches: 6. Germline CDR1 is KGHSH and CDR2 is LQKENI. This CDR3 spans 14 amino acids. In DNA form, the CDR3 reads TGTGCCAGCTCACCGGCTCGGGGACAGCAGCCCCAGCATTTT. Protein sequence: CASSPARGQQPQHF.

This clone has just a few counts. The chain joins TRBV5-6 to TRBJ1-3; D is unresolved. Looked up from germline, CDR1 is SGHDT and CDR2 is YYEEEE. The ends were cut back, 5 bases at V and 0 bases at J, with 9 bases in the middle. The CDR3 runs 14 residues. CDR3 nucleotide sequence: TGTGCCAGCAGGGAGCAGAGCTCTGGAAACACCATATATTTT. It encodes CASREQSSGNTIYF.

This chain joins TRBV6-5 and TRBJ2-5; D unresolved. This CDR3 is 13 amino acids long. Trimming stripped 10 bases from V and 5 bases from J, with 17 bases between. Per germline, CDR1 MNHEY and CDR2 SVGAGI. CDR3: CATQGSSGETQYF. CDR3 nucleotides: TGTGCCACCCAAGGAAGTAGTGGGGAGACCCAGTACTTC.

This clone was seen only once. The CDR3 loop is CAWKTGTGTNEQYF. For the CDR3, the DNA is TGTGCCTGGAAGACCGGGACAGGGACCAACGAGCAGTACTTC. The chain uses TRBV30 and TRBJ2-5, with 9 bases fitting TRBD1. The J call may be faulty, since TRBJ2-7 better matches the DNA end. Germline V gene lookup returns CDR1 GTSNPN and CDR2 SVGIG (reference sequence). This CDR3 has 14 residues.

The chain uses TRBV2 and TRBJ1-1; no reliable D call. The CDR3 contains 14 residues. V dropped 6 bases and J dropped 5 bases, with 16 bases sitting between them. Germline CDR1 is SNHLY and CDR2 is FYNNEI. In nucleotides, the CDR3 is TGTGCCAGCAGCCCCCCTGTATCGGGGACTGAAGCTTTCTTT. Its translation: CASSPPVSGTEAFF.

V usage is TRBV10-3 and J usage is TRBJ2-1; D is undetermined. In germline, CDR1 is ENHRY, CDR2 SYGVKD. The CDR3 is made up of 12 amino acids. Trimming took 5 bases from V and 9 from J, leaving 11 bases between them. The CDR3 DNA reads as TGTGCCATCAGTATAGTAGCAGGTGAGCAGTTCTTC. Translating gives CAISIVAGEQFF.

CDR3 protein: CASSLVQGITEAFF. The DNA of the CDR3 is TGTGCCAGCAGCTTAGTACAGGGGATTACTGAAGCTTTCTTT. V and J are TRBV7-9 and TRBJ1-1; 7 bases are a match to TRBD1. The CDR3 is made up of 14 amino acids. V lost 1 base, J lost 5 bases, and 4 bases stayed unmatched. CDR1 is SEHNR, CDR2 FQNEAQ, per germline (reference sequence).

This clone occurred a few times. The V gene is TRBV7-3, the J gene TRBJ1-6; D call uncertain. CDR1 is SGHTA and CDR2 is FQGTGA in the germline V gene. There are 14 residues in the CDR3. The germline V and J ends were trimmed by 2 bases and 5 bases, with 7 bases remaining between them. This chain's CDR3 is CASSLGLNNSPLHF. DNA for the CDR3: TGTGCCAGCAGCTTAGGGCTGAATAATTCACCCCTCCACTTT.